One sample yielded the 9 T cell receptor beta chains listed below, sequenced in a study of tumor-infiltrating lymphocytes in oesophageal squamous cell carcinoma. One entry per CDR3 protein, called by TCRdb with MiXCR from the PCR reads. The top ten hold approximately 25% of the sample, which has approximately 10,000 distinct CDR3 sequences, around 58% seen once. The sequenced sample was esophageal tumor tissue. All receptors come from a female donor with esophageal squamous cell carcinoma.

This chain joins TRBV12-3 or TRBV12-4 and TRBJ2-2, with D perhaps TRBD1 or TRBD2 (6 bases each). V lost 10 bases and J lost 2, with 14 bases in between. CDR3 length: 14 residues. The CDR3 loop reads CATRDTPNTGELFF. The CDR3 DNA is TGTGCCACGCGGGACACACCAAACACCGGGGAGCTGTTTTTT.

This clonotype was seen ten or more times. Here the CDR3 omits its conserved ending phenylalanine or tryptophan, so a read error is the likely source. The DNA is left out, because the CDR3 cannot be placed on it with certainty; the CDR3 is given as TCRdb lists it. The chain couples TRBV7-9 to TRBJ2-7; the table names TRBD1, a call not compared with the DNA. The CDR3 region is 15 residues in length, termini included. Germline V lookup: CDR1 SEHNR, CDR2 FQNEAQ (reference sequence). The CDR3 loop is CASSRGQGVGYTFGS.

This clonotype was observed many times. The chain has TRBV28 and TRBJ2-5; 9 bases fit TRBD1. The J call is uncertain, as TRBJ2-7 better fits the DNA end. The CDR3 has 14 residues. Germline loops: CDR1 MDHEN, CDR2 SYDVKM. This chain's CDR3 is CASTDGTGKNEQYF. The CDR3 DNA sequence: TGTGCCAGCACCGACGGGACAGGGAAGAACGAGCAGTACTTC.

V usage is TRBV7-6 and J usage is TRBJ2-3; D might be TRBD1 or TRBD2, each matching 6 bases. This CDR3 is 16 amino acids long. The V gene lost 5 bases and the J gene lost 6 bases, with 21 bases spanning the gap. Germline loops: CDR1 SGHVS, CDR2 FNYEAQ. The CDR3 nucleotides are TGTGCCAGCAGCCTAGGGAGGTACGGGGGCGACGATACGCAGTATTTT. Translating it yields CASSLGRYGGDDTQYF.

The chain joins TRBV7-2 to TRBJ2-7, with D perhaps TRBD2 (6 bases). From germline, CDR1 is SGHTA and CDR2 FQGNSA. The CDR3 runs 13 residues. V was clipped by 6 bases and J by 6 bases, with 15 bases between them. The CDR3 nucleotides read TGTGCCAGCAGTTTTGACGGGAGACGCGAGCAGTACTTC. It specifies CASSFDGRREQYF.

V gene TRBV6-2 or TRBV6-3 combines with J gene TRBJ2-3; D might be TRBD2 (5 bases). Germline CDR1 is MNHEY and CDR2 is SVGEGT. This CDR3 spans 15 amino acids. Trimming took off 6 bases at V and 1 base at J, with 14 bases between the two ends. DNA for the CDR3: TGTGCCAGCAGGGCGTGGGGAGAGCGCACAGATACGCAGTATTTT. It encodes CASRAWGERTDTQYF.

A remark on this clonotype: This may be a read error, as it is one base from a much larger clone. The chain links TRBV27 to TRBJ2-5; 10 nucleotides agree with TRBD1. CDR3 length: 14 amino acids. CDR1 and CDR2 from the germline V gene are MNHEY and SMNVEV (reference sequence). The DNA for the CDR3 is TGTGCCAGCAGAAGTGGGACAGGGGTGAATGAGCAGTCCTTC. Amino acid sequence: CASRSGTGVNEQSF.

With respect to this clonotype: The germline gene is not matched at one end of the junction; a read error may be the cause. The chain employs TRBV10-1 and TRBJ2-6; D might be TRBD1 (5 bases). In germline, CDR1 is WNHNN, CDR2 SYGVQD (reference sequence). CDR3 length: 11 amino acids. The CDR3 nucleotides read TGCGCCAGCAGTGAGTCGAAATTTCCAGGGTTC. This codes for CASSESKFPGF.

This clonotype was recorded at least ten times. This chain joins TRBV3-1 and TRBJ2-5; maybe TRBD1 (6 bases). Trimming took 0 bases from V and 6 from J, leaving 11 bases between them. Germline lookup yields CDR1 LGHDT and CDR2 YNNKEL (reference sequence). CDR3 length: 14 amino acids. This chain's CDR3 is CASSQDLRGKTQYF. As DNA, the CDR3 is TGTGCCAGCAGCCAAGATCTCAGGGGAAAGACCCAGTACTTC.